A single sample gave rise to the 11 T cell receptor beta chains below, sequenced in a study of shared clonotypes between healthy human individuals. The method was immunoSEQ multiplex PCR; TCRdb's version includes in-frame clones alone and lacks a portion of them. This sample has approximately 650,000 clones, with 95% found just once. Naivety among CD8 cells was defined by CD45RO negativity and positive CCR7 selection, thereby excluding terminally differentiated effector memory CD45RA+ cells. The sequenced sample consisted of naive CD8+ T cells sorted from blood. Receptors originate from a woman in her twenties or thirties in good health.

The chain has TRBV15 and TRBJ2-2; no clear D gene. This CDR3 is built from 18 residues. V was trimmed by 3 bases and J by 0 bases, leaving 17 bases between them. CDR1 is LNHNV, CDR2 YYDKDF, per germline (reference sequence). CDR3 sequence (DNA): TGTGCCACCAGCAGCGGGTTCAGCCCTCCGACGAACACCGGGGAGCTGTTTTTT. Its protein is CATSSGFSPPTNTGELFF.

This chain uses TRBV6-1 with TRBJ2-3; the match to TRBD2 covers 11 bases. This CDR3 has 15 amino acids. Unmatched junction bases numbered 3, after V lost 5 bases and J lost 2 bases. Per germline, CDR1 MNHNS and CDR2 SASEGT. The CDR3 region has the DNA TGTGCCAGCAGTCTACTAGCGGGAGTCACAGATACGCAGTATTTT. This sequence encodes CASSLLAGVTDTQYF.

The rearrangement links TRBV15 to TRBJ2-2; D uncertain. Trimming cost V 0 bases and J 7 bases, with 9 bases left between them. This CDR3 is 14 amino acids long. Germline V gives CDR1 LNHNV, CDR2 YYDKDF (reference sequence). CDR3 amino acids: CATSRDKGIGELFF. The CDR3 DNA reads TGTGCCACCAGCAGAGATAAGGGTATCGGGGAGCTGTTTTTT.

The V call is TRBV4-1, the J call TRBJ1-4; D is undetermined. Germline CDR1 is MGHRA and CDR2 is YSYEKL. This CDR3 has 13 amino acids. Trimming took off 4 bases at V and 7 bases at J, with 10 bases between the two ends. The CDR3 is CASSPRRSEKLFF. CDR3 bases: TGCGCCAGCAGCCCCAGACGGAGTGAAAAACTGTTTTTT.

The V and J genes are TRBV28 and TRBJ2-7; 7 nucleotides align to TRBD1. This CDR3 comprises 14 residues. The V segment lost 4 bases and the J segment 5 bases; nucleotides outside the gene matches: 8. Germline V gene lookup returns CDR1 MDHEN and CDR2 SYDVKM. CDR3 amino acids: CASSSETGNDEQYF. The CDR3 DNA is TGTGCCAGCAGTTCCGAGACAGGGAACGACGAGCAGTACTTC. The whole variable domain, filled in from reference TRBV28 and TRBJ2-7, reads DVKVTQSSRYLVKRTGEKVFLECVQDMDHENMFWYRQDPGLGLRLIYFSYDVKMKEKGDIPEGYSVSREKKERFSLILESASTNQTSMYLCASSSETGNDEQYFGPGTRLTVT.

This clone has a single count. The chain couples TRBV7-9 to TRBJ1-5, with D possibly matching TRBD1 (5 bases). Looked up from germline, CDR1 is SEHNR and CDR2 is FQNEAQ (reference sequence). V shed 5 bases and J shed 7 bases, with 12 bases lying between them. This CDR3 spans 13 amino acids. The CDR3 sequence is CASSKEGRQPQHF. In nucleotides, the CDR3 is TGTGCCAGCAGCAAAGAGGGGCGCCAGCCCCAGCATTTT.

V gene TRBV30 combines with J gene TRBJ1-1; 7 bases map to TRBD1. CDR1 is GTSNPN and CDR2 is SVGIG in the germline V gene (reference sequence). The CDR3 consists of 12 residues. Losses at the gene ends were 8 bases for V and 4 bases for J; bases not matched to a gene: 7. DNA of the CDR3: TGTGCCCTATGGACAGGCAGCACTGAAGCTTTCTTT. Translating gives CALWTGSTEAFF.

This chain links TRBV29-1 with TRBJ1-1; D may be TRBD1 (6 bases). The germline gives CDR1 SQVTM, CDR2 ANQGSEA. The V end lost 8 bases, the J end lost 4 bases, and 20 bases lay between the germline ends. This CDR3 spans 14 amino acids. CDR3 sequence reads: CSPGGGGEGTEAFF. As DNA, the CDR3 is TGCAGCCCCGGGGGAGGGGGAGAGGGCACTGAAGCTTTCTTT.

V and J are TRBV13 and TRBJ1-2; TRBD1 matches 7 bases. The CDR3 consists of 15 residues. J was trimmed by 7 bases and V by 5 bases; bases with no gene match: 13. Germline CDR1 and CDR2: PRHDT and FYEKMQ (reference sequence). The CDR3, as DNA: TGTGCCAGCAGCCCAGAGGGGCAGGGGGTGAGTGGCTACACCTTC. It specifies CASSPEGQGVSGYTF.

The chain links TRBV7-9 to TRBJ2-1, with 8 bases that match TRBD1. CDR3 length equals 12 residues. The germline V gene has CDR1 SEHNR and CDR2 FQNEAQ (reference sequence). The junction had 5 bases not matched to a gene; V was cut back by 1 base and J by 15 bases. In nucleotides, the CDR3 is TGTGCCAGCAGCTTAGGCGGACAGGGTGGGTTCTTC. Protein: CASSLGGQGGFF. The whole variable domain, remainder taken from reference TRBV7-9 and TRBJ2-1, is DTGVSQNPRHKITKRGQNVTFRCDPISEHNRLYWYRQTLGQGPEFLTYFQNEAQLEKSRLLSDRFSAERPKGSFSTLEIQRTEQGDSAMYLCASSLGGQGGFFGPGTRLTVL.

This clone occurred once. The chain combines TRBV27 with TRBJ2-7, with D tentatively TRBD1 or TRBD2 (5 bases each). Looked up from germline, CDR1 is MNHEY and CDR2 is SMNVEV (reference sequence). V was trimmed by 5 bases and J by 3 bases, leaving 17 bases between them. The CDR3 loop spans 15 amino acids. CDR3: CASSQTVGDLYEQYF. Written as DNA, the CDR3 is TGTGCCAGCAGTCAAACCGTCGGGGACCTCTACGAGCAGTACTTC.